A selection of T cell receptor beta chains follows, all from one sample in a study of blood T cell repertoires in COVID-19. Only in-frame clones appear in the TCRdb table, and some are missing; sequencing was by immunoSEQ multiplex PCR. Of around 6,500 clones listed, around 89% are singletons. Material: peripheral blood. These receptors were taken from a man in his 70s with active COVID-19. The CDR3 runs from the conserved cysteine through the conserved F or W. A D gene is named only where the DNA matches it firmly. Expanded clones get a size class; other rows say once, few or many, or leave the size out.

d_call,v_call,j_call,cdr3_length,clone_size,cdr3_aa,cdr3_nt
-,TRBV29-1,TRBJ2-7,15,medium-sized,CSVEDKTGDVHEQYF,TGCAGCGTTGAAGATAAAACGGGTGATGTCCACGAGCAGTACTTC
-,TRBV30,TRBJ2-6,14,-,CAWSSGAGANVLTF,TGTGCCTGGAGTAGTGGAGCTGGGGCCAACGTCCTGACTTTC
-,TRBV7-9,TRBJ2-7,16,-,CASSPTTENPIYEQYF,TGTGCCAGCAGCCCAACGACAGAGAATCCAATCTACGAGCAGTACTTC
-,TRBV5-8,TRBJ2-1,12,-,CASSPPAGEQFF,TGTGCCAGCAGCCCCCCGGCGGGTGAGCAGTTCTTC
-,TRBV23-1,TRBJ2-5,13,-,CASSPRGEQTQYF,TGCGCCAGCAGTCCCCGAGGCGAGCAGACCCAGTACTTC
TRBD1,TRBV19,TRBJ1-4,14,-,CASSDRGLREKLFF,TGTGCCAGTAGTGACAGGGGGCTTAGGGAAAAACTGTTTTTT
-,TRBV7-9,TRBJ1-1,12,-,CASSGAGGEAFF,TGTGCCAGCAGCGGGGCGGGGGGTGAAGCTTTCTTT
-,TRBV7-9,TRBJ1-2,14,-,CASTTTGIGYGYTF,TGTGCCAGCACCACAACCGGGATTGGATATGGCTACACCTTC
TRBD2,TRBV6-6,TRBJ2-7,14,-,CASMPSGGIYEQYF,TGTGCCAGCATGCCTAGCGGGGGTATCTACGAGCAGTACTTC
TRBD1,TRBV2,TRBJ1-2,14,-,CASSGDRGFYGYTF,TGTGCCAGCAGCGGGGACAGGGGATTCTATGGCTACACCTTC